This T cell receptor (beta chain) is drawn from a study of T cell repertoires in cytomegalovirus infection. The overall study: The public TCR beta signatures pointed to both CMV infection and matching HLA type.

V shed 9 bases, J shed 7 bases, and the junction held 5 bases outside the gene matches. The CDR3 has 11 amino acids. Germline CDR1 SNHLY, CDR2 FYNNEI. TCRdb ran MiXCR on the reads and lists one entry per CDR3 protein. The repertoire holds about 920,000 distinct CDR3 sequences, with roughly 31% as singletons. A remark on this clonotype: Its specificity is unknown.

Overall study results and limits: Dominating the ex vivo response were HLA-C-restricted CMV-specific TCR beta clonotypes.

The sequences come from cultured CD8+ T cells from PBMCs, collected from culture after CMV antigen stimulation. This chain uses TRBV2 with TRBJ2-7, with TRBD1 matching over 8 bases. The sequence was collected from a human donor in good health (CMV status not recorded). Some clones in this sample may be carry-over from other donors' samples. CDR3 loop: CASRTGGEQYF. DNA for the CDR3: TGTGCCAGTAGAACAGGGGGGGAGCAGTACTTC.